The next 18 T cell receptor beta chains were all read from a single sample in a study of T cell repertoires in cytomegalovirus infection. TCRdb re-called the reads through MiXCR, storing one row per CDR3 protein. The sample shows about 230,000 distinct CDR3 sequences, over 20% of them seen only once. The sequencing sample was made of CD8+ T cells from PBMCs. The receptors here all came from a human donor in good health (CMV status not recorded). Some clones in this sample may be carry-over from other donors' samples.

This clonotype showed up many times. The genes are TRBV7-8 and TRBJ2-5; 11 bases line up with TRBD1. The V gene end was trimmed by 5 bases and the J gene end by 5 bases; junction bases not matched to a gene: 10. The CDR3 runs 16 residues. Germline V lookup: CDR1 SGHVS, CDR2 FQNEAQ. The CDR3 DNA is TGTGCCAGCAGCCCCCGGGACAGGGGGTTGGAGGAGACCCAGTACTTC. Residues: CASSPRDRGLEETQYF.

In this sample, this clonotype turned up many times. V and J are TRBV12-3 or TRBV12-4 and TRBJ1-3, with unresolved D. V lost 5 bases to trimming and J lost 2 bases, with 4 bases between them. The CDR3 length is 12 residues. The CDR3 protein is CASSATGNTIYF. CDR3 nucleotide sequence: TGTGCCAGCAGTGCGACTGGAAACACCATATATTTT.

In this sample, this clonotype turned up a few times. The chain carries TRBV29-1 and TRBJ2-7, with D uncertain. The CDR3 is 14 amino acids. With 8 bases removed from V and 2 bases from J, the gap between germline ends came to 19 bases. CDR1 is SQVTM and CDR2 is ANQGSEA in the germline V gene. CDR3 sequence (DNA): TGCAGCTTCCGTTCGGAGAAGGGCCCCTACGAGCAGTACTTC. Translating it yields CSFRSEKGPYEQYF.

The chain recombines TRBV20-1 with TRBJ2-1; TRBD1 matches at 7 bases. This CDR3 has 13 amino acids. In germline, CDR1 is DFQATT, CDR2 SNEGSKA (reference sequence). J lost 4 bases, V lost 1 base, and 1 base had no gene match. The CDR3 sequence: CSARGDSYNEQFF. The DNA for the CDR3 is TGCAGTGCTAGAGGGGACAGTTACAATGAGCAGTTCTTC.

This clonotype has at least ten counts. This sequence joins TRBV13 and TRBJ2-7; D could derive from TRBD1 or TRBD2 (5 bases each). V was clipped by 0 bases and J by 1 base, with 10 bases between them. CDR1 is PRHDT, CDR2 FYEKMQ, per germline (reference sequence). CDR3 size: 15 residues. Written as DNA, the CDR3 is TGTGCCAGCAGCTTAGGGGGGGATCTTTCCTACGAGCAGTACTTC. Translated, it gives CASSLGGDLSYEQYF.

This clonotype was seen only a few times. CDR3 residues: CSAWTGASYEQYF. The CDR3 bases are TGCAGTGCCTGGACGGGGGCGAGTTACGAGCAGTACTTC. V and J are TRBV20-1 and TRBJ2-7; D might be TRBD1 or TRBD2, each matching 6 bases. There are 13 residues in the CDR3. Trimming cost V 6 bases and J 4 bases, with 16 bases left between them. Germline values: CDR1 DFQATT, CDR2 SNEGSKA (reference sequence).

V is TRBV27 and J is TRBJ2-7, with TRBD2 matching 12 bases. Unmatched junction bases numbered 8, after V lost 3 bases and J lost 2 bases. CDR3 length equals 17 residues. Germline CDR1 MNHEY, CDR2 SMNVEV (reference sequence). The CDR3 DNA sequence: TGTGCCAGCAGTTTCCAAAGACTAGCGGGGGATCCCTACGAGCAGTACTTC. Residues: CASSFQRLAGDPYEQYF.

V usage is TRBV5-1 and J usage is TRBJ2-1, with D uncertain. The CDR3 covers 15 residues. V was cut by 0 bases and J by 5 bases, with 12 bases left in between. CDR1 is SGHRS, CDR2 YFSETQ, per germline. Written as DNA, the CDR3 is TGCGCCAGCAGCTTGGTGGGGTTGGGAAACAATGAGCAGTTCTTC. It translates to CASSLVGLGNNEQFF.

This clonotype has more than one count but fewer than ten. The chain couples TRBV24-1 to TRBJ2-3; D gene uncertain. CDR1 and CDR2 from the germline V gene are KGHDR and SFDVKD. V was clipped by 5 bases and J by 3 bases, with 8 bases between them. The CDR3 extends over 13 amino acids. The CDR3 spells CATSAMGTDTQYF. CDR3 nucleotide sequence: TGTGCCACCAGTGCAATGGGGACAGATACGCAGTATTTT.

This clonotype was detected a few times. The V call is TRBV20-1, the J call TRBJ1-2; possible D gene TRBD1, 6 bases. CDR3 length: 13 amino acids. V lost 4 bases to trimming and J lost 4 bases, with 13 bases between them. The V gene's germline CDR1 is DFQATT and CDR2 SNEGSKA (reference sequence). The CDR3 DNA reads TGCAGTGCTAATGGTGGGGGCGGCTATGGCTACACCTTC. As protein: CSANGGGGYGYTF.

At least ten counts were recorded for this clonotype. V gene TRBV7-8 combines with J gene TRBJ2-2, with D maybe TRBD1 (6 bases). Deletions cut 4 bases from V and 3 bases from J, with 12 bases between. This CDR3 spans 15 amino acids. Germline V gene sequence: CDR1 SGHVS, CDR2 FQNEAQ. The CDR3 DNA reads TGTGCCAGCAGCTCTTACAGGGCCTACACCGGGGAGCTGTTTTTT. It encodes CASSSYRAYTGELFF.

This clonotype showed up just a few times. V is TRBV7-9 and J is TRBJ2-7; 9 bases agree with TRBD1. This CDR3 region has 14 residues. With 2 bases clipped from V and 3 bases from J, the junction kept 2 bases outside the gene matches. Germline V CDR1 and CDR2: SEHNR, FQNEAQ (reference sequence). In DNA, the CDR3 is TGTGCCAGCAGCTTACAGGGACAGGGCTACGAGCAGTACTTC. It encodes CASSLQGQGYEQYF. Together with reference TRBV7-9 and TRBJ2-7, the CDR3 gives the full variable domain: DTGVSQNPRHKITKRGQNVTFRCDPISEHNRLYWYRQTLGQGPEFLTYFQNEAQLEKSRLLSDRFSAERPKGSFSTLEIQRTEQGDSAMYLCASSLQGQGYEQYFGPGTRLTVT.

The gene calls are TRBV7-9 and TRBJ2-1; 10 nucleotides agree with TRBD2. V lost 4 bases and J lost 3; bases outside the gene matches: 6. The V gene's germline CDR1 is SEHNR and CDR2 FQNEAQ (reference sequence). This CDR3 is built from 16 residues. The CDR3: CASSSFSGGFYNEQFF. In DNA form, the CDR3 reads TGTGCCAGCAGCTCCTTTAGCGGGGGGTTCTACAATGAGCAGTTCTTC.

This clonotype occurred many times. The chain employs TRBV27 and TRBJ2-1; 7 nucleotides line up with TRBD1. Germline-derived CDR1 and CDR2 are MNHEY and SMNVEV (reference sequence). The CDR3 contains 16 residues. Trimming removed 0 bases from V and 3 bases from J; junction bases left unmatched: 5. CDR3 amino acids: CASSLSGRGSYNEQFF. DNA of the CDR3: TGTGCCAGCAGTTTATCAGGCAGGGGGAGCTACAATGAGCAGTTCTTC.

The chain has TRBV20-1 and TRBJ1-2; D gene unclear. V was cut by 1 base and J by 4 bases, with 10 bases left in between. Germline V CDR1 and CDR2: DFQATT, SNEGSKA (reference sequence). The CDR3 is 13 residues long. CDR3 sequence reads: CSARVKGSYGYTF. For the CDR3, the DNA is TGCAGTGCTAGAGTTAAGGGTAGCTATGGCTACACCTTC.

The table lists this clonotype with a few counts. The chain joins TRBV28 to TRBJ2-7; 9 positions agree with TRBD1. The J segment lost 3 bases and the V segment lost 2 bases, leaving 8 bases of the junction unmatched. The CDR3 is 16 amino acids. Germline loops: CDR1 MDHEN, CDR2 SYDVKM. For the CDR3, the DNA is TGTGCCAGCAGTTTAGCTCCGGGACAGGGAATCTACGAGCAGTACTTC. It specifies CASSLAPGQGIYEQYF. The entire variable domain, with the rest obtained from reference TRBV28 and TRBJ2-7, is as follows: DVKVTQSSRYLVKRTGEKVFLECVQDMDHENMFWYRQDPGLGLRLIYFSYDVKMKEKGDIPEGYSVSREKKERFSLILESASTNQTSMYLCASSLAPGQGIYEQYFGPGTRLTVT.

This chain uses TRBV2 with TRBJ2-7; D not resolved. This CDR3 spans 15 amino acids. V dropped 4 bases and J dropped 2 bases, with 15 bases sitting between them. Germline loops: CDR1 SNHLY, CDR2 FYNNEI. The CDR3 region is CASSAKEHFPYEQYF. Written as DNA, the CDR3 is TGTGCCAGCAGTGCGAAGGAACACTTCCCCTACGAGCAGTACTTC.

This clonotype has just a few counts. The chain recombines TRBV7-8 with TRBJ1-6, with 10 bases fitting TRBD1. With 7 bases clipped from V and 6 bases from J, the junction kept 3 bases outside the gene matches. The germline CDR1 and CDR2 sequences are SGHVS and FQNEAQ. The CDR3 totals 14 residues. In nucleotides, the CDR3 is TGTGCCAGCATAGGGACAGGGGCTAATTCACCCCTCCACTTT. It translates to CASIGTGANSPLHF.